A single sample is the source of the 30 T cell receptor beta chains below, sequenced in a study of Ad26.COV2.S vaccination and SARS-CoV-2 variants. Measured with immunoSEQ multiplex PCR; TCRdb has only the in-frame clones, and not every one. The table lists hundreds of thousands of clones, roughly nine tenths of them singletons. Treatment in this sample: approximately 18 received Ad26.COV2.S at low or high dose, single or two shots; 5 received placebo; per-sample allocation not given. All samples were drawn on day 63, counting from the first vaccine or placebo injection. The sequences come from peripheral blood, collected in a trial of Ad26.COV2.S vaccine versus placebo. These receptor sequences come from a person aged 18-65 years who received the Ad26.COV2.S COVID-19 vaccine or a placebo.

V usage is TRBV27 and J usage is TRBJ2-1, with TRBD2 matching 11 bases. The V segment lost 2 bases and the J segment 10 bases; nucleotides outside the gene matches: 13. Germline V gene sequence: CDR1 MNHEY, CDR2 SMNVEV (reference sequence). This CDR3 region has 17 residues. This CDR3 is CASSLVREASGRKEQFF. DNA for the CDR3: TGTGCCAGCAGTTTAGTCAGGGAGGCTAGCGGGAGGAAGGAGCAGTTCTTC.

This clone was counted once. The genes are TRBV12-5 and TRBJ1-1; D is undetermined. The V and J ends lost 7 bases and 1 base respectively, with 10 bases between them. Germline values: CDR1 LGHNT, CDR2 FRNRAP. This CDR3 has 13 residues. Here the CDR3 DNA reads TGTGCTAGTGAGGTACAAGGGAACACTGAAGCTTTCTTT. This gives the protein CASEVQGNTEAFF.

This clone was detected a few times. The chain employs TRBV27 and TRBJ1-1; 7 bases fit TRBD1. V shed 1 base and J 0 bases; nucleotides not matched to a gene: 5. The CDR3 covers 16 residues. Per germline, CDR1 MNHEY and CDR2 SMNVEV (reference sequence). The CDR3 is CASSLLQGLMNTEAFF. CDR3 coding DNA: TGTGCCAGCAGTTTATTACAGGGGTTAATGAACACTGAAGCTTTCTTT.

The CDR3: CASSLIFFRGQRNEKLFF. CDR3 in DNA: TGTGCCAGCAGTTTGATTTTTTTTCGGGGACAGAGAAATGAAAAACTGTTTTTT. The chain uses TRBV28 and TRBJ1-4; TRBD1 matches 7 bases. This CDR3 is built from 18 residues. Germline lookup yields CDR1 MDHEN and CDR2 SYDVKM. The trim removed 3 bases at V and 5 bases at J, leaving 15 bases unmatched.

The rearrangement links TRBV5-1 to TRBJ1-3; D is undetermined. The germline gives CDR1 SGHRS, CDR2 YFSETQ. The germline V and J ends were trimmed by 5 bases and 0 bases, with 9 bases remaining between them. This CDR3 comprises 14 residues. The CDR3 here is CASSSSSSGNTIYF. The CDR3 region has the DNA TGCGCCAGCAGTAGCAGCTCCTCTGGAAACACCATATATTTT.

The chain employs TRBV28 and TRBJ1-2, with D perhaps matching TRBD1 (5 bases). Trimming stripped 0 bases from V and 8 bases from J, with 10 bases between. This CDR3 has 13 amino acids. The germline V gene encodes CDR1 MDHEN and CDR2 SYDVKM. CDR3 protein: CASSLWRRDGYTF. CDR3 in DNA: TGTGCCAGCAGTTTATGGAGGCGGGACGGCTACACCTTC.

The gene calls are TRBV4-3 and TRBJ1-2; D gene ambiguous. Germline-derived CDR1 and CDR2 are LGHNA and YSLEER. The CDR3 contains 15 residues. V was clipped by 0 bases and J by 4 bases, with 12 bases between them. The CDR3 DNA is TGCGCCAGCAGCCAAGAACCTTACACGTTCTATGGCTACACCTTC. Translation: CASSQEPYTFYGYTF.

The CDR3 DNA reads as TGTGCCAGTAGTCCCAGACAGCTGAACACTGAAGCTTTCTTT. Amino acids: CASSPRQLNTEAFF. V and J are TRBV19 and TRBJ1-1, with D possibly TRBD1 on 5 matching bases. Trimming removed 5 bases from V and 0 bases from J, with 10 bases in between. CDR3 length: 14 residues. Germline values: CDR1 LNHDA, CDR2 SQIVND (reference sequence).

This clone was picked up one time. The gene calls are TRBV19 and TRBJ2-5, with D possibly matching TRBD2 (5 bases). Trimming stripped 3 bases from V and 5 bases from J, with 16 bases between. This CDR3 is built from 15 residues. Germline V gene sequence: CDR1 LNHDA, CDR2 SQIVND (reference sequence). The CDR3 sequence is CASSIARGFGETQYF. CDR3 nucleotides: TGTGCCAGTAGTATCGCACGGGGTTTTGGGGAGACCCAGTACTTC.

J is TRBJ2-5 and V is TRBV5-4; D may match TRBD1 or TRBD2 (5 bases each). The CDR3 spans 14 residues. CDR1 SGHNT and CDR2 YYREEE come from the germline V gene (reference sequence). Trimming took 2 bases from V and 5 from J, leaving 13 bases between them. The CDR3 DNA is TGTGCCAGCAGCTTTCCCGGGGCGCGGGAGACCCAGTACTTC. This encodes CASSFPGARETQYF.

The chain carries TRBV10-3 and TRBJ1-5, with D possibly matching TRBD1 (6 bases). The V gene lost 0 bases and the J gene lost 0 bases, with 12 bases spanning the gap. The CDR3 spans 17 residues. Germline V gives CDR1 ENHRY, CDR2 SYGVKD. As DNA, the CDR3 is TGTGCCATCAGTGAGTCTTCCAGGACAGATAGCAATCAGCCCCAGCATTTT. This encodes CAISESSRTDSNQPQHF.

The V gene is TRBV19, the J gene TRBJ1-3; D unresolved. CDR1 and CDR2 from the germline V gene are LNHDA and SQIVND (reference sequence). The V gene lost 5 bases and the J gene lost 0 bases, with 17 bases spanning the gap. The CDR3 covers 17 residues. The CDR3 sequence: CASSLPWAGTSGNTIYF. CDR3 coding DNA: TGTGCCAGTAGTTTGCCGTGGGCCGGAACCTCTGGAAACACCATATATTTT.

The V gene is TRBV7-9, the J gene TRBJ2-3, with 9 bases aligning to TRBD2. CDR3 size: 14 residues. Looked up from germline, CDR1 is SEHNR and CDR2 is FQNEAQ (reference sequence). With 2 bases clipped from V and 5 bases from J, the junction kept 2 bases outside the gene matches. The DNA for the CDR3 is TGTGCCAGCAGCTTACGAGCGGGAGGAGATACGCAGTATTTT. Translating gives CASSLRAGGDTQYF.

The chain has TRBV20-1 and TRBJ2-7; D is possibly TRBD1 (6 bases). The germline V gene has CDR1 DFQATT and CDR2 SNEGSKA (reference sequence). CDR3 length: 11 amino acids. V lost 4 bases and J 6 bases, leaving 10 bases between the germline ends. In nucleotides, the CDR3 is TGCAGTGCTAATGGGGGCGCCGAGCAGTACTTC. Its protein is CSANGGAEQYF.

V gene TRBV5-1 combines with J gene TRBJ2-1; D tentatively fits TRBD1 or TRBD2 (5 bases each). CDR1 is SGHRS, CDR2 YFSETQ, per germline. The CDR3 has 14 amino acids. Trimming cost V 0 bases and J 5 bases, with 9 bases left between them. CDR3 region: CASSLGGTDNEQFF. The CDR3 DNA reads as TGCGCCAGCAGCTTGGGGGGGACGGACAATGAGCAGTTCTTC.

The chain carries TRBV2 and TRBJ1-4; D is possibly TRBD1 (6 bases). The CDR3 is 14 amino acids. Between the trimmed V and J ends, which lost 4 bases and 7 bases, there was a span of 13 bases. Germline V CDR1 and CDR2: SNHLY, FYNNEI. CDR3 bases: TGTGCCAGCAGTGTCCGCAGGGGAGTTGAAAAACTGTTTTTT. Translated: CASSVRRGVEKLFF.

The J gene is TRBJ1-5, the V gene TRBV2, with D hard to call. The CDR3 is 13 residues long. Germline loops: CDR1 SNHLY, CDR2 FYNNEI. The ends were cut back, 6 bases at V and 4 bases at J, with 10 bases in the middle. The CDR3 sequence: CASRSDLNQPQHF. In DNA form, the CDR3 reads TGTGCCAGCAGATCGGATCTGAATCAGCCCCAGCATTTT.

This chain connects TRBV7-3 to TRBJ2-3; 12 bases match TRBD2. Germline assignment: CDR1 SGHTA and CDR2 FQGTGA. V shed 5 bases and J 4 bases; nucleotides not matched to a gene: 10. CDR3 length: 17 residues. CDR3 coding DNA: TGTGCCAGCAGCCGGAAGACTAGCGGGGGAGCCGCAGATACGCAGTATTTT. Encoded protein: CASSRKTSGGAADTQYF.

The CDR3 is CASSLGTGEPSSYEQYF. CDR3 sequence (DNA): TGCGCCAGCAGCTTAGGGACAGGGGAACCCTCATCCTACGAGCAGTACTTC. The chain combines TRBV5-1 with TRBJ2-7; 10 bases are a match to TRBD1. Losses at the gene ends were 2 bases for V and 1 base for J; bases not matched to a gene: 9. Germline values: CDR1 SGHRS, CDR2 YFSETQ. CDR3 length: 17 amino acids.

CDR3 in amino acids: CASSVGPPDSNQPQHF. CDR3 in DNA: TGTGCCAGCAGTGTAGGGCCTCCCGATAGCAATCAGCCCCAGCATTTT. V and J are TRBV2 and TRBJ1-5; D gene ambiguous. The V end lost 4 bases, the J end lost 0 bases, and 13 bases lay between the germline ends. The length of the CDR3 is 16 residues. Germline lookup yields CDR1 SNHLY and CDR2 FYNNEI.

The rearrangement links TRBV7-6 to TRBJ2-1; D unresolved. The CDR3 sequence is 15 residues long. Germline CDR1 is SGHVS and CDR2 is FNYEAQ. Trimming removed 1 base at V and 2 bases at J, with 9 bases between. CDR3 sequence reads: CASSLGSIAYNEQFF. In DNA form, the CDR3 reads TGTGCCAGCAGCTTAGGAAGTATTGCCTACAATGAGCAGTTCTTC.

V is TRBV24-1 and J is TRBJ2-3; maybe TRBD2 (7 bases). The CDR3 covers 16 residues. V shed 4 bases and J shed 1 base, with 14 bases lying between them. Germline V gives CDR1 KGHDR, CDR2 SFDVKD. CDR3 protein: CATSENRRGRTDTQYF. The DNA of the CDR3 is TGTGCCACCAGTGAGAATCGGCGGGGGCGCACAGATACGCAGTATTTT.

V gene TRBV2 combines with J gene TRBJ2-4; D call uncertain. Germline CDR1 reads SNHLY; CDR2 reads FYNNEI. This CDR3 spans 13 amino acids. V dropped 4 bases and J dropped 0 bases, with 4 bases sitting between them. For the CDR3, the DNA is TGTGCCAGCAGTGTGCTAGCCAAAAACATTCAGTACTTC. This codes for CASSVLAKNIQYF.

J is TRBJ1-3 and V is TRBV3-1 (or the pseudogene TRBV3-2), with no clear D. CDR1 and CDR2 from the germline V gene are LGHDT and YNNKEL (reference sequence). This CDR3 region has 15 residues. V was clipped by 7 bases and J by 0 bases, with 13 bases between them. CDR3: CASNSGGNSGNTIYF. CDR3 DNA sequence: TGTGCCAGCAACAGCGGCGGTAACTCTGGAAACACCATATATTTT.

This chain links TRBV19 with TRBJ2-7; 8 nucleotides match TRBD1. V shed 5 bases and J 0 bases; nucleotides not matched to a gene: 6. Germline V gene lookup returns CDR1 LNHDA and CDR2 SQIVND (reference sequence). This CDR3 comprises 15 residues. The CDR3 region is CASSPRQGSSYEQYF. DNA of the CDR3: TGTGCCAGTAGTCCCAGACAGGGGTCCTCCTACGAGCAGTACTTC.

The chain combines TRBV6-5 with TRBJ1-1; possibly TRBD1 for D (6 bases). CDR3 length: 16 amino acids. V dropped 2 bases and J dropped 6 bases, with 19 bases sitting between them. CDR1 and CDR2 from the germline V gene are MNHEY and SVGAGI. The CDR3 DNA reads as TGTGCCAGCAGTTACCATGGGGGCAGGGTGGCATCTGAAGCTTTCTTT. Its protein product is CASSYHGGRVASEAFF.

This clone has just a few counts. The rearrangement uses TRBV11-3 and TRBJ2-7, with 7 bases lining up with TRBD2. Looked up from germline, CDR1 is SGHNT and CDR2 is YENEEA. This CDR3 is built from 14 residues. The V and J ends lost 5 bases and 2 bases, in that order; junction bases with no gene match: 6. The CDR3 reads CASSPSGTTYEQYV. CDR3 coding DNA: TGTGCCAGCAGCCCTAGCGGAACTACCTACGAGCAGTACGTC.

The J gene is TRBJ2-4, the V gene TRBV5-1; possible D gene TRBD2, 5 bases. V was shortened by 2 bases and J by 7 bases, with 13 bases between the two germline ends. Germline V gene lookup returns CDR1 SGHRS and CDR2 YFSETQ. The CDR3 loop spans 14 amino acids. CDR3 sequence reads: CASSFGGERNIQYF. The CDR3 nucleotides read TGCGCCAGCAGCTTTGGAGGAGAGCGCAACATTCAGTACTTC.

The chain links TRBV7-2 to TRBJ2-2; the D is unclear. Germline V lookup: CDR1 SGHTA, CDR2 FQGNSA. The CDR3 runs to 16 residues. Trimming removed 2 bases at V and 0 bases at J, with 10 bases between. CDR3 residues: CASSLSPPANTGELFF. CDR3 bases: TGTGCCAGCAGCTTAAGCCCCCCGGCGAACACCGGGGAGCTGTTTTTT. The full variable domain, with the rest looked up from reference TRBV7-2 and TRBJ2-2, is GAGVSQSPSNKVTEKGKDVELRCDPISGHTALYWYRQSLGQGLEFLIYFQGNSAPDKSGLPSDRFSAERTGGSVSTLTIQRTQQEDSAVYLCASSLSPPANTGELFFGEGSRLTVL.

The chain joins TRBV5-1 to TRBJ2-3; possibly TRBD2 for D (6 bases). Germline-derived CDR1 and CDR2 are SGHRS and YFSETQ. The CDR3 runs 14 residues. V was cut by 4 bases and J by 3 bases, with 12 bases left in between. The CDR3, as DNA: TGCGCCAGCAGCCCCGGACTAAGAACAGATACGCAGTATTTT. It is translated as CASSPGLRTDTQYF.